The clone carrying this T cell receptor (beta chain) was detected many times. The antigen is not known. One entry per CDR3 protein, called by TCRdb with MiXCR from the reads. Here the sample spans fewer than 250,000 distinct CDR3 sequences, roughly an eighth being singletons. V was clipped by 4 bases and J by 7 bases, with 8 bases between them. The CDR3 extends over 12 amino acids. Germline loops: CDR1 MNHNY, CDR2 SVGAGI (reference sequence). This specimen comes from a study of T cell repertoires in cytomegalovirus infection. The overall study: CMV infection plus the matching HLA type was flagged by public TCR beta signatures. Regarding the study as a whole: Adding up the frequency of public TCR beta families identified people who carried CMV plus the relevant HLA. CMV-specific HLA-C-restricted TCR beta clonotypes dominated the ex vivo response.

The material sequenced was PBMCs. The sequence came from a human donor in good health (CMV status not recorded). Some clones in this sample may be carry-over from other donors' samples. The chain employs TRBV6-6 and TRBJ1-5, with D possibly being TRBD1 (5 bases). CDR3 nucleotides: TGTGCCAGCAGTTCCCCAGGGCAGCCCCAGCATTTT. Amino acid sequence: CASSSPGQPQHF.